This TCR beta chain is drawn from a study of cytomegalovirus exposure and HLA in healthy donors. Study in general: As an earlier analysis found, 180 million or so T cells yielded approximately 110 million unique TCR beta sequences. Findings and caveats of the study: Sequencing artifact likely explains a cluster of highly shared sequence variants.

The PCR was carried out with 60 Vbeta primers and 13 Jbeta primers. Only in-frame clones appear in the TCRdb table, and some are missing; sequencing was by immunoSEQ multiplex PCR. The sample lists roughly 220,000 clones, approximately 80% occurring once. CDR3 length equals 15 residues. Per germline, CDR1 SGHRS and CDR2 YFSETQ. V lost 2 bases and J lost 3, with 14 bases in between. As regards this clone: Its antigen is as yet unknown.

The material sequenced was PBMCs. The clonotype was recovered from a young man in good health and CMV-seronegative. This chain uses TRBV5-1 with TRBJ1-1; the D is unclear. The DNA of the CDR3 is TGCGCCAGCAGCTTCTTTACAGACCACGACACTGAAGCTTTCTTT. Its translation: CASSFFTDHDTEAFF. The full variable domain, in which reference TRBV5-1 and TRBJ1-1 provide the parts outside the CDR3, is KAGVTQTPRYLIKTRGQQVTLSCSPISGHRSVSWYQQTPGQGLQFLFEYFSETQRNKGNFPGRFSGRQFSNSRSEMNVSTLELGDSALYLCASSFFTDHDTEAFFGQGTRLTVV.